This T cell receptor beta chain emerged from a study of T-cell reconstitution after alpha-beta-depleted transplantation in children. There are many counts of this clonotype. Its target is not known. Preparing the TCRbeta library involved the use of unique molecular identifiers. TCRdb redid the calling of the PCR reads with MiXCR, one entry per CDR3 protein. The sample has hundreds of thousands of distinct CDR3 sequences; 10% to 13% are singletons. Germline values: CDR1 KGHSH, CDR2 LQKENI. The CDR3 is made up of 14 amino acids. V shed 3 bases, J shed 5 bases, and the junction held 4 bases outside the gene matches. Broader study findings: Counts and diversity of T cells one year after transplant came mostly from newly produced T cells. TCRbeta diversity was high at day 60 in some patients (a result of surviving recipient T cells and thymic progenitors). Several hundred expanded graft clones reportedly gave rise to the alpha-beta T cells present about two months after transplant.

The TCR comes from a child aged 2-9 years with inherited bone marrow failure, due to receive a stem cell transplant. V usage is TRBV18 and J usage is TRBJ2-5; 9 bases are shared with TRBD2. The sequenced sample was PBMCs, obtained before TCRalphabeta/CD19-depleted stem cell transplant. In nucleotides, the CDR3 is TGTGCCAGCTCACCTACCGGACTAGCGGAGACCCAGTACTTC. Translated: CASSPTGLAETQYF.